A selection of T cell receptor beta chains follows, all from one sample in a study of cytomegalovirus exposure and HLA in healthy donors. TCRdb's table, derived via immunoSEQ multiplex PCR, lists solely in-frame clones and lacks some. The profile covers about 160,000 clones, with more than 75% appearing a single time and about 1.6% taken by the ten largest. The specimen sequenced was PBMCs. These receptors originate from a girl between 10 and 17 years old in good health and CMV-seropositive. Both conserved end residues are part of each CDR3. The order of the fields is V gene, D gene, clone size, J gene, CDR3 DNA, CDR3 protein. D genes are given only for firm matches. Clone size is stated in some rows and not others, as once, few, many or a class when expanded.

V: TRBV5-1; D: .; size: .; J: TRBJ1-4; DNA: TGCGCCAGCAGCCCCCAGGGCAGAGAAAATGAAAAACTGTTTTTT; CDR3: CASSPQGRENEKLFF
V: TRBV5-6; D: TRBD1; size: .; J: TRBJ1-2; DNA: TGTGCCAGCAGGGATCCGGGACAGTATAACTATGGCTACACCTTC; CDR3: CASRDPGQYNYGYTF
V: TRBV21-1; D: .; size: .; J: TRBJ2-6; DNA: TGTGCCAGCAGCAAAGACGGAGACGTGTCGGCGGGGGCCAACGTCCTGACTTTC; CDR3: CASSKDGDVSAGANVLTF
V: TRBV4-3; D: .; size: few; J: TRBJ2-7; DNA: TGCGCCAGCAGCCAAGAATTCGGGGGAACCTACGAGCAGTACTTC; CDR3: CASSQEFGGTYEQYF
V: TRBV28; D: .; size: .; J: TRBJ2-7; DNA: TGTGCCAGCAGTTCCTTACAGAGCTCCTACGAGCAGTACTTC; CDR3: CASSSLQSSYEQYF
V: TRBV19; D: .; size: .; J: TRBJ2-4; DNA: TGTGCCAGTAGCCAAGGGGTTTTAGCCAAAAACATTCAGTACTTC; CDR3: CASSQGVLAKNIQYF
V: TRBV11-2; D: TRBD1; size: .; J: TRBJ2-5; DNA: TGTGCCAGCAGCAAGACAGGGGAAGAGACCCAGTACTTC; CDR3: CASSKTGEETQYF
V: TRBV7-8; D: .; size: .; J: TRBJ2-7; DNA: TGTGCCAGCAGCCCTGGAACAGGGAAGTACGAGCAGTACTTC; CDR3: CASSPGTGKYEQYF
V: TRBV5-4; D: TRBD2; size: .; J: TRBJ2-2; DNA: TGTGCCAGCAGCAGAGCCGGGGGGACCGAGGGACGCACCGGGGAGCTGTTTTTT; CDR3: CASSRAGGTEGRTGELFF
V: TRBV13; D: .; size: .; J: TRBJ1-1; DNA: TGTGCCAGCAGCCCCGGGGGACCCCTGAACACTGAAGCTTTCTTT; CDR3: CASSPGGPLNTEAFF
V: TRBV9; D: TRBD1; size: few; J: TRBJ1-3; DNA: TGTGCCAGCAGCGTAGGGAGGACAGGGAGAACTGGAAACACCATATATTTT; CDR3: CASSVGRTGRTGNTIYF
V: TRBV29-1; D: .; size: .; J: TRBJ2-5; DNA: TGCAGCGTAAAAGACATATCCGAAAGACCAAAGTACTTC; CDR3: CSVKDISERPKYF
V: TRBV2; D: .; size: .; J: TRBJ2-1; DNA: TGTGCCAGCAGGGACCCGGGACAGGGAATAGCGGGGGTTTACAATGAGCAGTTCTTC; CDR3: CASRDPGQGIAGVYNEQFF
V: TRBV19; D: .; size: .; J: TRBJ1-1; DNA: TGTGCCAGTGGTATAGATCGGACTGGAGTGGAAGCTTTCTTT; CDR3: CASGIDRTGVEAFF
V: TRBV29-1; D: .; size: .; J: TRBJ1-2; DNA: TGCAGCGTTGAAGATCTAACGGACAGTGCCAACTATGGCTACACCTTC; CDR3: CSVEDLTDSANYGYTF
V: TRBV9; D: .; size: .; J: TRBJ1-1; DNA: TGTGCCAGCAGCGTAGACAGGTGGAACACTGAAGCTTTCTTT; CDR3: CASSVDRWNTEAFF
V: TRBV6-1; D: .; size: .; J: TRBJ2-2; DNA: TGTGCCAGCAGTGGTGGGCCGGGAGCGAACACCGGGGAGCTGTTTTTT; CDR3: CASSGGPGANTGELFF
V: TRBV18; D: .; size: .; J: TRBJ1-1; DNA: TGTGCCAGCTCACCGCAAGCGAACACTGAAGCTTTCTTT; CDR3: CASSPQANTEAFF
V: TRBV9; D: TRBD1; size: once; J: TRBJ2-6; DNA: TGTGCCAGCAGCGTAACGACAGGGTCCGGGGCCAACGTCCCGACTTTC; CDR3: CASSVTTGSGANVPTF
V: TRBV5-6; D: TRBD2; size: .; J: TRBJ2-5; DNA: TGTGCCAGCAGCCGAGGAGCGGGGTGGGAGACCCAGTACTTC; CDR3: CASSRGAGWETQYF
V: TRBV6-5; D: TRBD1; size: .; J: TRBJ2-1; DNA: TGTGCCAGCACCGACAGGGCCCTTGGTTCCAATGAGCAGTTCTTC; CDR3: CASTDRALGSNEQFF
V: TRBV11-2; D: .; size: .; J: TRBJ2-5; DNA: TGTGCCAGCAGCTTAGAATTTTGGCTAGCCGAGACCCAGTACTTC; CDR3: CASSLEFWLAETQYF
V: TRBV9; D: TRBD2; size: .; J: TRBJ2-3; DNA: TGTGCCAGCAGCGTAGGAGCGGGAGCCGACACAGATACGCAGTATTTT; CDR3: CASSVGAGADTDTQYF
V: TRBV7-9; D: TRBD2; size: .; J: TRBJ2-1; DNA: TGTGCCAGCAGCTTCGGGGGGAATGGTGAAGATGAGCAGTTCTTC; CDR3: CASSFGGNGEDEQFF
V: TRBV6-1; D: TRBD1; size: few; J: TRBJ1-2; DNA: TGTGCCAGCAGGGGGGACAGGGAATTAGGCGGCTACACCTTC; CDR3: CASRGDRELGGYTF
V: TRBV4-1; D: TRBD1; size: .; J: TRBJ1-6; DNA: TGCGCCAGCAGCCAGACAGGGAGGAATTCACCCCTCCACTTT; CDR3: CASSQTGRNSPLHF
V: TRBV19; D: .; size: .; J: TRBJ2-1; DNA: TGTGCCAGTACAAGGGGGAGGGTTTTCAATGAGCAGTTCTTC; CDR3: CASTRGRVFNEQFF
V: TRBV19; D: TRBD1; size: few; J: TRBJ1-1; DNA: TGTGCCAGTAGTGTCCTCGGACAGGTTAACACTGAAGCTTTCTTT; CDR3: CASSVLGQVNTEAFF
V: TRBV5-1; D: TRBD1; size: .; J: TRBJ2-7; DNA: TGCGCCAGCAGCCCACGACAGGGCAACTACGAGCAGTACTTC; CDR3: CASSPRQGNYEQYF
V: TRBV19; D: .; size: .; J: TRBJ2-1; DNA: TGTGCCAGTAGTCTCATGGGGGCCGCGGATGAGCAGTTCTTC; CDR3: CASSLMGAADEQFF
V: TRBV6-5; D: TRBD2; size: .; J: TRBJ2-7; DNA: TGTGCCAGCAGTTACTACGGACTAGAGAACGAGCAGTACTTC; CDR3: CASSYYGLENEQYF
V: TRBV29-1; D: .; size: .; J: TRBJ2-5; DNA: TGCAGCGTTGGGAGATGGGGCAGGGAAGAGACCCAGTACTTC; CDR3: CSVGRWGREETQYF
V: TRBV19; D: .; size: .; J: TRBJ2-7; DNA: TGTGCCAGTAGTATTCGACAGGACACCTACGAGCAGTACTTC; CDR3: CASSIRQDTYEQYF
V: TRBV11-2; D: .; size: .; J: TRBJ2-1; DNA: TGTGCCAGCAGCTCTCCCAATAGTGTGAGCTCCTACAATGAGCAGTTCTTC; CDR3: CASSSPNSVSSYNEQFF
V: TRBV6-4; D: TRBD1; size: .; J: TRBJ1-2; DNA: TGTGCCAGCAGTGTCCGGGGACAGGGAAGTGGCTACACCTTC; CDR3: CASSVRGQGSGYTF
V: TRBV7-7; D: TRBD1; size: .; J: TRBJ2-2; DNA: TGTGCTAGCAGCCCTACAGGGGGCGTGGACACCGGGGAGCTGTTTTTT; CDR3: CASSPTGGVDTGELFF
V: TRBV5-6; D: TRBD1; size: few; J: TRBJ1-2; DNA: TGTGCCAGCAGCTTGAATCCAGGGGGCACCTCGGGCTATGGCTACACCTTC; CDR3: CASSLNPGGTSGYGYTF
V: TRBV5-1; D: TRBD2; size: .; J: TRBJ2-1; DNA: TGCGCCAGCAGCGCTAGCGGGGGACTGTACAATGAGCAGTTCTTC; CDR3: CASSASGGLYNEQFF
V: TRBV7-9; D: .; size: .; J: TRBJ2-7; DNA: TGTGCCAGCAGCTTAGCAGAGTACGAGCAGTACTTC; CDR3: CASSLAEYEQYF
V: TRBV29-1; D: .; size: few; J: TRBJ2-1; DNA: TGCAGCGAGAACCAGGGGAACTACAATGAGCAGTTCTTC; CDR3: CSENQGNYNEQFF
V: TRBV6-5; D: .; size: .; J: TRBJ1-2; DNA: TGTGCCAGCAAGACCCTGGGCAGGGCCTATGGCTACACCTTC; CDR3: CASKTLGRAYGYTF
V: TRBV10-2; D: .; size: .; J: TRBJ2-7; DNA: TGCGCCAGCACCAAGGGGTTGGAGCGTTTCTACGAGCAGTACTTC; CDR3: CASTKGLERFYEQYF
V: TRBV27; D: TRBD2; size: few; J: TRBJ2-3; DNA: TGTGCCAGCAGTTTCCTCGGGACTAGCGGAGGAGATACGCAGTATTTT; CDR3: CASSFLGTSGGDTQYF
V: TRBV27; D: .; size: .; J: TRBJ2-7; DNA: TGTGCCAGCAGTCTGGGACAAAGCTACGAGCAGTACTTC; CDR3: CASSLGQSYEQYF
V: TRBV6-1; D: TRBD1; size: .; J: TRBJ2-3; DNA: TGTGCCAGCAGTCCGGGACAGGCGGTTACGCAGTATTTT; CDR3: CASSPGQAVTQYF
V: TRBV28; D: .; size: .; J: TRBJ1-4; DNA: TGTGCCAGCAGTTTGCCCAGGGGAGTTAATGAAAAACTGTTTTTT; CDR3: CASSLPRGVNEKLFF
V: TRBV6-1; D: TRBD1; size: .; J: TRBJ2-7; DNA: TGTGCCAGCAGTGAAGTCTCGACAGGGGGCTTGTACGAGCAGTACTTC; CDR3: CASSEVSTGGLYEQYF
V: TRBV30; D: .; size: few; J: TRBJ2-3; DNA: TGTGCCTGGGCCACGGGTCGGGAGAGCACAGATACGCAGTATTTT; CDR3: CAWATGRESTDTQYF
V: TRBV7-8; D: .; size: .; J: TRBJ1-2; DNA: TGTGCCAGCAGCTTTCGGGGTGATAAAGGCGGACCCTATGGCTACACCTTC; CDR3: CASSFRGDKGGPYGYTF
V: TRBV2; D: TRBD1; size: .; J: TRBJ2-2; DNA: TGTGCCAGCAAGACGCGACAGGGGGTCGGGGAGCTGTTTTTT; CDR3: CASKTRQGVGELFF
V: TRBV29-1; D: TRBD1; size: .; J: TRBJ2-7; DNA: TGCAGCGGCTCCGGGACAGGGGGCGACGAGCAGTACTTC; CDR3: CSGSGTGGDEQYF